The 10 T cell receptor beta chains below were found in one sample sequenced in a study of T cell repertoires in cytomegalovirus infection. These receptors have no known antigen. TCRdb itself ran the reads through MiXCR, one entry per CDR3 protein. Of a few hundred thousand distinct CDR3 sequences listed, approximately 32% are singletons. This specimen consisted of cultured PBMCs, obtained from culture after CMV antigen stimulation. These TCRs come from a human donor in good health (CMV status not recorded). Some clones in this sample may be carry-over from other donors' samples.

This clonotype appeared a few times. This rearrangement joins TRBV7-3 to TRBJ2-1; D unclear. The CDR3 has 12 residues. Germline V CDR1 and CDR2: SGHTA, FQGTGA. V gave up 0 bases and J gave up 8 bases, with 5 bases separating them. CDR3 DNA sequence: TGTGCCAGCAGCTTAACTAGTTATGAGCAGTTCTTC. This gives the protein CASSLTSYEQFF.

The chain has TRBV29-1 and TRBJ1-1; TRBD1 aligns across 11 bases. V was clipped by 7 bases and J by 0 bases; unmatched bases: 10. This CDR3 contains 16 residues. Germline V gene lookup returns CDR1 SQVTM and CDR2 ANQGSEA. The CDR3 protein is CSGSRDRGSMNTEAFF. DNA of the CDR3: TGCAGCGGCAGCCGGGACAGGGGGTCTATGAACACTGAAGCTTTCTTT. Filled out from reference TRBV29-1 and TRBJ1-1, the complete variable domain reads SAVISQKPSRDICQRGTSLTIQCQVDSQVTMMFWYRQQPGQSLTLIATANQGSEATYESGFVIDKFPISRPNLTFSTLTVSNMSPEDSSIYLCSGSRDRGSMNTEAFFGQGTRLTVV.

The V call is TRBV12-3 or TRBV12-4, the J call TRBJ1-2; 9 bases match TRBD1. This CDR3 spans 15 amino acids. V dropped 4 bases and J dropped 8; count of bases not matched to a gene: 11. The CDR3 region has the DNA TGTGCCAGCAGTTCCTACAGGGGGCGAGTAAGGGGCTACACCTTC. This codes for CASSSYRGRVRGYTF.

A few counts support this clonotype. The V call is TRBV12-5, the J call TRBJ2-7; D might be TRBD2 (5 bases). The CDR3 has 16 amino acids. Trimming took off 0 bases at V and 7 bases at J, with 19 bases between the two ends. Germline V gives CDR1 LGHNT, CDR2 FRNRAP. For the CDR3, the DNA is TGTGCTAGTGGTTTGGTTGTAACGCAGCGGCTTGGGGAGCAGTACTTC. Translating it yields CASGLVVTQRLGEQYF.

At least ten counts were recorded for this clonotype. The genes are TRBV7-6 and TRBJ1-2; D is perhaps TRBD1 (6 bases). The CDR3 totals 13 residues. Germline V gives CDR1 SGHVS, CDR2 FNYEAQ. V was pared by 6 bases and J by 6 bases, with 14 bases between. The CDR3 nucleotides are TGTGCCAGCAGTCCCCGACAGGCGAATGGCTACACCTTC. Protein sequence: CASSPRQANGYTF. Full variable domain (rest looked up from reference TRBV7-6 and TRBJ1-2): GAGVSQSPRYKVTKRGQDVALRCDPISGHVSLYWYRQALGQGPEFLTYFNYEAQQDKSGLPNDRFSAERPEGSISTLTIQRTEQRDSAMYRCASSPRQANGYTFGSGTRLTVV.

This clonotype was seen a handful of times. The V and J genes are TRBV19 and TRBJ1-5, with 7 bases lining up with TRBD1. Germline assignment: CDR1 LNHDA and CDR2 SQIVND (reference sequence). This CDR3 region has 14 residues. Trimming took 0 bases from V and 6 from J; bases not matched to a gene: 2. CDR3 nucleotide sequence: TGTGCCAGTAGTATAGAACAGGGGAGTCAGCCCCAGCATTTT. Amino acids: CASSIEQGSQPQHF.

The J gene is TRBJ2-5, the V gene TRBV5-1, with no clear D. The length of the CDR3 is 15 residues. V was trimmed by 0 bases and J by 2 bases, leaving 11 bases between them. The germline CDR1 and CDR2 sequences are SGHRS and YFSETQ. This chain's CDR3 is CASSLAGQRQETQYF. The CDR3 DNA sequence: TGCGCCAGCAGCTTGGCCGGGCAGAGACAAGAGACCCAGTACTTC. Drawing the rest from reference TRBV5-1 and TRBJ2-5, the complete variable domain is KAGVTQTPRYLIKTRGQQVTLSCSPISGHRSVSWYQQTPGQGLQFLFEYFSETQRNKGNFPGRFSGRQFSNSRSEMNVSTLELGDSALYLCASSLAGQRQETQYFGPGTRLLVL.

This clonotype was counted between two and nine times. The CDR3 spells CASSFRETYTQWYF. CDR3 in DNA: TGTGCCAGCAGCTTCCGGGAGACGTATACGCAGTGGTATTTT. The J gene is TRBJ2-3, the V gene TRBV7-8; the D gene is possibly TRBD2 (6 bases). The CDR3 consists of 14 residues. The germline V gene has CDR1 SGHVS and CDR2 FQNEAQ. Trimming pared 3 bases from V and 14 bases from J, leaving 21 bases between.

The V call is TRBV28, the J call TRBJ1-4; the match to TRBD1 covers 9 bases. The CDR3 has 14 amino acids. CDR1 is MDHEN and CDR2 is SYDVKM in the germline V gene. The ends lost 10 bases at V and 6 bases at J; junction bases unmatched: 9. The CDR3 protein is CATRRTGEDEKLFF. The DNA of the CDR3 is TGTGCCACCAGAAGGACAGGGGAGGATGAAAAACTGTTTTTT.

The chain combines TRBV7-8 with TRBJ2-3; D perhaps matches TRBD1 (6 bases). CDR1 is SGHVS, CDR2 FQNEAQ, per germline. The CDR3 spans 13 residues. Between the trimmed V and J ends, which lost 5 bases and 5 bases, there was a span of 11 bases. The CDR3 sequence: CASSPGAGDTQYF. CDR3 nucleotides: TGTGCCAGCAGCCCAGGGGCAGGAGATACGCAGTATTTT.